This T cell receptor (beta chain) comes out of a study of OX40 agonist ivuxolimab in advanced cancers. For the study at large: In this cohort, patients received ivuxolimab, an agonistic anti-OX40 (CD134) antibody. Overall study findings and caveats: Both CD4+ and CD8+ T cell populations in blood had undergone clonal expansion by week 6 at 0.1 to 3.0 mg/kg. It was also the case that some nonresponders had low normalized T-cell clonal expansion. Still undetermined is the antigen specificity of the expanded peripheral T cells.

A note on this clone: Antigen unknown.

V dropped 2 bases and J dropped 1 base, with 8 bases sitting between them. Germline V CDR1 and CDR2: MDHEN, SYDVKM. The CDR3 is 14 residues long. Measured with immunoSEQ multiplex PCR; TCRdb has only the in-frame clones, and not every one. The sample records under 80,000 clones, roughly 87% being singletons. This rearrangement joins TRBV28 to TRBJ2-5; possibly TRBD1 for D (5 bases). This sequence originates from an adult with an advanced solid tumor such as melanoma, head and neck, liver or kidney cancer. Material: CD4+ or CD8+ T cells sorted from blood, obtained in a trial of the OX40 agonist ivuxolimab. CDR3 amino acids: CASSLGGAQETQYF. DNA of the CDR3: TGTGCCAGCAGTTTAGGTGGGGCCCAAGAGACCCAGTACTTC. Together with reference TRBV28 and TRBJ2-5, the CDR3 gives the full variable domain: DVKVTQSSRYLVKRTGEKVFLECVQDMDHENMFWYRQDPGLGLRLIYFSYDVKMKEKGDIPEGYSVSREKKERFSLILESASTNQTSMYLCASSLGGAQETQYFGPGTRLLVL.